A single sample gave rise to the 25 T cell receptor beta chains below, sequenced in a study of cytomegalovirus exposure and HLA in healthy donors. The PCR made use of 60 Vbeta and 13 Jbeta primers. Libraries were prepared by immunoSEQ multiplex PCR; TCRdb keeps only in-frame clonotypes and omits some of them. This table has 78,000 or so clones, approximately 84% appearing once. The sequenced sample consisted of PBMCs. These receptors originate from a woman between 45 and 60 years old in good health and CMV-seronegative.

This rearrangement joins TRBV10-3 to TRBJ2-1, with D tentatively TRBD2 (7 bases). The CDR3 sequence is 15 residues long. V was shortened by 7 bases and J by 3 bases, with 16 bases between the two germline ends. The V gene's germline CDR1 is ENHRY and CDR2 SYGVKD. CDR3 amino acids: CAITGGGEGYNEQFF. As DNA, the CDR3 is TGTGCCATCACGGGGGGCGGGGAGGGCTACAATGAGCAGTTCTTC.

The chain recombines TRBV28 with TRBJ2-5, with TRBD2 as a possible D gene (7 bases). CDR1 is MDHEN and CDR2 is SYDVKM in the germline V gene. This CDR3 is built from 13 residues. Deletions cut 8 bases from V and 5 bases from J, with 15 bases between. CDR3 amino acids: CASGGGAIETQYF. CDR3 nucleotide sequence: TGTGCCAGCGGTGGGGGGGCGATCGAGACCCAGTACTTC.

This clone was picked up one time. The chain has TRBV27 and TRBJ2-2; tentative D call: TRBD1 (6 bases). With 3 bases removed from V and 5 bases from J, the gap between germline ends came to 10 bases. Germline values: CDR1 MNHEY, CDR2 SMNVEV (reference sequence). The CDR3 is 14 amino acids. The CDR3 nucleotides are TGTGCCAGCAGTTTGGGGGACACAACCGGGGAGCTGTTTTTT. It specifies CASSLGDTTGELFF.

The chain carries TRBV6-4 and TRBJ2-3; the D gene is possibly TRBD2 (6 bases). Trimming removed 4 bases from V and 8 bases from J, with 13 bases in between. CDR3 length equals 13 residues. Germline CDR1 MRHNA, CDR2 SNTAGT. The CDR3 sequence: CASSVGTGGTQYF. CDR3 DNA: TGTGCCAGCAGTGTAGGGACCGGGGGTACGCAGTATTTT.

The J gene is TRBJ1-2, the V gene TRBV6-1; possible D gene TRBD1, 5 bases. Trimming took 6 bases from V and 8 from J, leaving 22 bases between them. CDR3 size: 15 residues. Germline loops: CDR1 MNHNS, CDR2 SASEGT. The CDR3 here is CASRESGTRRYGYTF. The CDR3 DNA reads as TGTGCCAGCAGAGAGTCCGGGACTCGGCGTTACGGCTACACCTTC.

V and J are TRBV19 and TRBJ1-1, with D perhaps TRBD1 (5 bases). This CDR3 contains 16 residues. Germline CDR1 LNHDA, CDR2 SQIVND (reference sequence). V lost 4 bases to trimming and J lost 2 bases, with 17 bases between them. The CDR3 nucleotides are TGTGCCAGTAGTACAGAGGCGGGACGTCGCAACACTGAAGCTTTCTTT. Its translation: CASSTEAGRRNTEAFF.

The chain links TRBV2 to TRBJ2-7; 11 nucleotides match TRBD2. CDR1 is SNHLY, CDR2 FYNNEI, per germline. After removal of 2 bases from V and 6 bases from J, the junction contained 6 bases not matched to a gene. The CDR3 totals 15 residues. The CDR3 reads CASSEPRLAGFEQYF. For the CDR3, the DNA is TGTGCCAGCAGTGAACCTAGACTAGCGGGATTCGAGCAGTACTTC.

This chain connects TRBV19 to TRBJ1-5; D is perhaps TRBD1 (6 bases). Deletions cut 0 bases from V and 8 bases from J, with 14 bases between. Germline loops: CDR1 LNHDA, CDR2 SQIVND (reference sequence). The CDR3 runs to 15 residues. The CDR3 sequence: CASSIERTGNEPQHF. CDR3 DNA sequence: TGTGCCAGTAGTATAGAACGAACAGGGAATGAGCCCCAGCATTTT.

The rearrangement links TRBV27 to TRBJ2-2; TRBD1 matches at 9 bases. The CDR3 length is 18 residues. V was pared by 4 bases and J by 4 bases, with 13 bases of the junction left unmatched. Germline CDR1 and CDR2: MNHEY and SMNVEV (reference sequence). The CDR3 region is CASSWPTGGSRGTGELFF. The DNA of the CDR3 is TGTGCCAGCAGTTGGCCGACAGGGGGTAGTAGGGGCACCGGGGAGCTGTTTTTT.

For this clone: A junction boundary mismatches the germline segment, possibly from a read error. This rearrangement joins TRBV20-1 to TRBJ1-5; D gene unclear. Germline V lookup: CDR1 DFQATT, CDR2 SNEGSKA (reference sequence). This CDR3 has 11 residues. DNA for the CDR3: TGCAGTGCTAGAGAGGCTCTCCTAGAGTACTTT. It specifies CSAREALLEYF.

This CDR3 is CASSLGLAGSLLGTDTQYF. Here the CDR3 DNA reads TGTGCCAGCAGCTTAGGACTAGCGGGATCATTGTTGGGCACAGATACGCAGTATTTT. The gene calls are TRBV7-2 and TRBJ2-3, with TRBD2 matching over 11 bases. CDR3 length equals 19 residues. From germline, CDR1 is SGHTA and CDR2 FQGNSA. Trimming removed 1 base from V and 1 base from J; junction bases left unmatched: 10.

The chain employs TRBV5-4 and TRBJ2-1, with 7 bases that match TRBD1. Germline lookup yields CDR1 SGHNT and CDR2 YYREEE (reference sequence). The CDR3 is 15 amino acids. V dropped 0 bases and J dropped 3; count of bases not matched to a gene: 3. As DNA, the CDR3 is TGTGCCAGCAGCTTGGCGGGACAGAGCTACAATGAGCAGTTCTTC. This codes for CASSLAGQSYNEQFF.

The rearrangement uses TRBV11-3 and TRBJ2-2; unclear D gene. Germline loops: CDR1 SGHNT, CDR2 YENEEA. V was clipped by 7 bases and J by 9 bases, with 9 bases between them. CDR3 size: 11 residues. CDR3 in DNA: TGTGCCAGCACCTCTGGGCGGGAGCTGTTTTTT. Translation: CASTSGRELFF.

As DNA, the CDR3 is TGTGCCAGTACCCCGGTCTCCCTCCACAATGAGCAGTTCTTC. Its protein product is CASTPVSLHNEQFF. The rearrangement joins TRBV19 to TRBJ2-1; D not certain. Trimming left V 7 bases short and J 5 bases short, with 15 bases between. CDR1 is LNHDA and CDR2 is SQIVND in the germline V gene (reference sequence). The CDR3 runs to 14 residues.

V and J are TRBV27 and TRBJ2-6, with TRBD1 matching 7 bases. This CDR3 contains 20 residues. The V gene's germline CDR1 is MNHEY and CDR2 SMNVEV (reference sequence). V lost 1 base, J lost 0 bases, and 12 bases stayed unmatched. CDR3 nucleotide sequence: TGTGCCAGCAGTTTATTAAGCCTCCACAGGGGATACTCTGGGGCCAACGTCCTGACTTTC. Amino acids: CASSLLSLHRGYSGANVLTF.

This chain connects TRBV21-1 to TRBJ2-2; TRBD2, the D gene given by the table, was not confirmed from the DNA. TRBV21-1 is labeled a pseudogene. The CDR3 totals 15 residues. The CDR3 here is CASSPGTKNTGELFF. In nucleotides, the CDR3 is TGTGCCAGCAGCCCCGGGACTAAGAACACCGGGGAGCTGTTTTTT.

This rearrangement joins TRBV27 to TRBJ2-7; the match to TRBD2 covers 12 bases. Germline V gene lookup returns CDR1 MNHEY and CDR2 SMNVEV (reference sequence). V dropped 6 bases and J dropped 6; count of bases not matched to a gene: 9. The length of the CDR3 is 15 residues. The CDR3 here is CASRSTSSGGVEQYV. The CDR3 bases are TGTGCCAGCAGATCCACGTCTAGCGGGGGGGTCGAGCAGTACGTC.

This chain joins TRBV18 and TRBJ2-4; D possibly corresponds to TRBD2 (5 bases). The CDR3 is 18 amino acids. Germline CDR1 and CDR2: KGHSH and LQKENI. V was trimmed by 0 bases and J by 1 base, leaving 16 bases between them. The CDR3 sequence: CASSPPMLPGSAKNIQYF. The CDR3 coding sequence is TGTGCCAGCTCACCACCGATGCTTCCGGGGTCGGCCAAAAACATTCAGTACTTC.

This clone was seen once. The chain employs TRBV28 and TRBJ1-4; D gene ambiguous. Germline loops: CDR1 MDHEN, CDR2 SYDVKM. Trimming removed 6 bases from V and 5 bases from J, with 4 bases in between. The CDR3 extends over 11 amino acids. CDR3 DNA: TGTGCCAGCAGCCTGAATGAAAAACTGTTTTTT. Residues: CASSLNEKLFF.

The chain couples TRBV30 to TRBJ1-2, with a weak D call TRBD1 (6 bases). Trimming took 3 bases from V and 4 from J, leaving 12 bases between them. The CDR3 spans 13 residues. Looked up from germline, CDR1 is GTSNPN and CDR2 is SVGIG (reference sequence). The CDR3 region has the DNA TGTGCCTGGAGCACAGGGACGCTCTATGGCTACACCTTC. Translating gives CAWSTGTLYGYTF.

This rearrangement joins TRBV7-8 to TRBJ2-1, with a possible D match to TRBD1 (6 bases). This CDR3 comprises 14 residues. Germline-derived CDR1 and CDR2 are SGHVS and FQNEAQ. Trimming took 5 bases from V and 6 from J, leaving 14 bases between them. CDR3 bases: TGTGCCAGCAGCGGCAGACAGGTTGTCAATGAGCAGTTCTTC. Its protein product is CASSGRQVVNEQFF.

In its sample, this clone was seen a few times. The chain has TRBV5-8 and TRBJ2-1; TRBD2 aligns across 8 bases. There are 17 residues in the CDR3. Trimming at V came to 1 base and at J to 5 bases, leaving 11 bases not matched to a gene. Looked up from germline, CDR1 is SGHTS and CDR2 is YDEGEE. The CDR3 reads CASSLLGAGVRDNEQFF. DNA of the CDR3: TGTGCCAGCAGCTTGTTAGGAGCGGGGGTCAGGGACAATGAGCAGTTCTTC.

The chain joins TRBV10-2 to TRBJ2-2; the match to TRBD2 covers 9 bases. Germline trimming cut 7 bases from V and 5 bases from J; bases unmatched to any gene: 5. The germline gives CDR1 WSHSY, CDR2 SAAADI. The CDR3 spans 14 residues. This CDR3 is CASTGREGTGELFF. The CDR3 DNA follows: TGCGCCAGCACCGGGCGGGAGGGGACCGGGGAGCTGTTTTTT.

There are a few counts of this clone. The V and J genes are TRBV6-5 and TRBJ2-2; 8 bases are a match to TRBD1. The CDR3 has 14 residues. The trim removed 6 bases at V and 8 bases at J, leaving 8 bases unmatched. From germline, CDR1 is MNHEY and CDR2 SVGAGI. This CDR3 reads CASRKQGVAGELFF. Written as DNA, the CDR3 is TGTGCCAGCAGGAAACAGGGGGTCGCGGGGGAGCTGTTTTTT.

The CDR3 DNA is TGTGCCATCAGTGTTTCCGGGTCGCTTTTTGAGCTGTTTTTT. Its translation is CAISVSGSLFELFF. The chain links TRBV10-3 to TRBJ2-2; D is ambiguous. The V gene lost 4 bases and the J gene lost 11 bases, with 17 bases spanning the gap. Germline V CDR1 and CDR2: ENHRY, SYGVKD. This CDR3 spans 14 amino acids.